The 24 T cell receptor beta chains below come from one sample, sequenced in a study of patients and donors after allogeneic stem cell transplantation. One entry per CDR3 protein results from TCRdb running MiXCR on the RT-PCR reads. Counted here are more than 150,000 distinct CDR3 sequences, about 40% occurring once; the ten biggest clones make up 30% to 35%. The material sequenced was blood, either unsorted or a sorted T cell fraction (not recorded which). Every receptor here comes from a human donor who was either an allogeneic HSCT recipient or a stem cell or donor lymphocyte infusion donor (not recorded which). It is not recorded whose cells these are; they may come from a transplant donor.

The chain uses TRBV5-1 and TRBJ2-1, with TRBD2 as a possible D gene (6 bases). The CDR3 totals 15 residues. The germline gives CDR1 SGHRS, CDR2 YFSETQ. V lost 4 bases and J 1 base, leaving 12 bases between the germline ends. CDR3 sequence: CASSPLAESYNEQFF. The CDR3 DNA follows: TGCGCCAGCAGCCCACTAGCAGAGTCCTACAATGAGCAGTTCTTC.

This clonotype was observed a few times. The J gene is TRBJ1-2, the V gene TRBV11-1; D is ambiguous. CDR1 and CDR2 (germline): SGHAT, FQDESV (reference sequence). This CDR3 has 16 amino acids. With 2 bases removed from V and 4 bases from J, the gap between germline ends came to 17 bases. CDR3 DNA: TGTGCCAGCAGCTTATCATCCGGGGTGCCTTTCTATGGCTACACCTTC. This gives the protein CASSLSSGVPFYGYTF.

This chain links TRBV21-1 with TRBJ1-2; the tabulated D call, TRBD1, remains unverified against the DNA. TRBV21-1 represents a pseudogene. The CDR3 is 15 residues long. CDR3 residues: CASISSDRGSDGYTF. For the CDR3, the DNA is TGTGCCAGCATTTCATCGGACAGGGGAAGCGACGGCTACACCTTC.

The chain links TRBV14 to TRBJ2-7, with D perhaps being TRBD1 or TRBD2 (5 bases each). V lost 1 base and J lost 7, with 8 bases in between. The germline V gene has CDR1 SGHDN and CDR2 FVKESK. CDR3 length: 12 amino acids. The CDR3 sequence: CASSQVGVEQYF. As DNA, the CDR3 is TGTGCCAGCAGCCAAGTGGGGGTTGAGCAGTACTTC.

V is TRBV5-1 and J is TRBJ2-7; D not certain. The CDR3 is 13 amino acids. The V gene lost 5 bases and the J gene lost 2 bases, with 11 bases spanning the gap. Germline V gives CDR1 SGHRS, CDR2 YFSETQ. The CDR3 region is CASSSLTAYEQYF. The DNA of the CDR3 is TGCGCCAGCAGTTCCCTTACCGCCTACGAGCAGTACTTC.

The V call is TRBV4-1, the J call TRBJ1-6; TRBD1 matches 7 bases. The V gene end was trimmed by 3 bases and the J gene end by 5 bases; junction bases not matched to a gene: 4. This CDR3 spans 15 amino acids. Looked up from germline, CDR1 is MGHRA and CDR2 is YSYEKL. CDR3 in DNA: TGCGCCAGCAGCCAGATAGACAGGGATAATTCACCCCTCCACTTT. As protein: CASSQIDRDNSPLHF.

This clonotype was observed a handful of times. The J gene is TRBJ2-2, the V gene TRBV27; the D gene is possibly TRBD1 (5 bases). Trimming took off 3 bases at V and 7 bases at J, with 6 bases between the two ends. The germline V gene encodes CDR1 MNHEY and CDR2 SMNVEV (reference sequence). The CDR3 spans 12 residues. The CDR3 protein is CASSFRGGELFF. CDR3 DNA: TGTGCCAGCAGTTTTAGGGGCGGGGAGCTGTTTTTT.

The rearrangement joins TRBV4-2 to TRBJ2-1; maybe TRBD2 (6 bases). Deletions cut 0 bases from V and 9 bases from J, with 9 bases between. Germline CDR1 LGHNA, CDR2 YNFKEQ. The CDR3 runs to 13 residues. CDR3 protein: CASSQEEGIEQFF. The DNA of the CDR3 is TGTGCCAGCAGCCAAGAGGAGGGTATTGAGCAGTTCTTC.

This rearrangement joins TRBV25-1 to TRBJ1-6; D unresolved. The V and J ends lost 3 bases and 2 bases respectively, with 5 bases between them. This CDR3 has 14 residues. The germline gives CDR1 MGHDK, CDR2 SYGVNS. Here the CDR3 DNA reads TGTGCCAGCAGTGACAGTCCCTATAATTCACCCCTCCACTTT. The encoded protein is CASSDSPYNSPLHF.

The chain employs TRBV12-3 or TRBV12-4 and TRBJ1-5; D is unresolved. This CDR3 has 17 amino acids. V gave up 5 bases and J gave up 1 base, with 18 bases separating them. Here the CDR3 reads CASSLQTPMGSNQPQHF. DNA of the CDR3: TGTGCCAGCAGTCTACAAACCCCGATGGGGAGCAATCAGCCCCAGCATTTT.

The chain is built from TRBV18 and TRBJ2-7; tentatively, D is TRBD1 (5 bases). The CDR3 is 17 amino acids. Trimming left V 1 base short and J 4 bases short, with 20 bases between. CDR1 KGHSH and CDR2 LQKENI come from the germline V gene. Here the CDR3 DNA reads TGTGCCAGCTCACCACGTAGGGGCCCCTCCGAAAAATACGAGCAGTACTTC. Translation: CASSPRRGPSEKYEQYF.

This clonotype occurred once. The chain recombines TRBV7-9 with TRBJ2-2, with a tentative D call TRBD2 (6 bases). There are 18 residues in the CDR3. Germline V gives CDR1 SEHNR, CDR2 FQNEAQ (reference sequence). V shed 5 bases and J shed 2 bases, with 21 bases lying between them. The CDR3 nucleotides read TGTGCCAGCAGCACCTTGGTGGTAGAGCGGGCTAACACCGGGGAGCTGTTTTTT. Amino acids: CASSTLVVERANTGELFF. Full variable domain (missing parts from reference TRBV7-9 and TRBJ2-2): DTGVSQNPRHKITKRGQNVTFRCDPISEHNRLYWYRQTLGQGPEFLTYFQNEAQLEKSRLLSDRFSAERPKGSFSTLEIQRTEQGDSAMYLCASSTLVVERANTGELFFGEGSRLTVL.

The chain is built from TRBV9 and TRBJ2-1; 7 nucleotides line up with TRBD1. This CDR3 has 16 residues. CDR1 and CDR2 (germline): SGDLS, YYNGEE. V lost 3 bases to trimming and J lost 0 bases; unmatched junction nucleotides: 6. The CDR3, as DNA: TGTGCCAGCAGCGCTAGACAGGGCAGCTCCTACAATGAGCAGTTCTTC. Translation gives CASSARQGSSYNEQFF.

The chain links TRBV20-1 to TRBJ1-5; D gene uncertain. Per germline, CDR1 DFQATT and CDR2 SNEGSKA (reference sequence). The CDR3 has 12 amino acids. V shed 2 bases and J shed 4 bases, with 6 bases lying between them. CDR3: CSARSGNQPQHF. CDR3 nucleotide sequence: TGCAGTGCTAGATCGGGAAATCAGCCCCAGCATTTT.

This clonotype has just a few counts. The chain recombines TRBV11-2 with TRBJ1-2, with 7 bases matching TRBD1. The length of the CDR3 is 13 residues. V lost 5 bases to trimming and J lost 4 bases; unmatched junction nucleotides: 4. Germline V gene lookup returns CDR1 SGHAT and CDR2 FQNNGV. The DNA for the CDR3 is TGTGCCAGCAGCGTGGGACAGAGCTATGGCTACACCTTC. This sequence encodes CASSVGQSYGYTF.

The CDR3 loop is CASSLTLDTEAFF. The CDR3 region has the DNA TGTGCCAGCAGTTTAACCCTAGACACTGAAGCTTTCTTT. This chain uses TRBV12-3 or TRBV12-4 with TRBJ1-1; no reliable D call. The germline V and J ends were trimmed by 2 bases and 3 bases, with 7 bases remaining between them. The CDR3 is made up of 13 amino acids.

This clonotype has a handful of counts. DNA of the CDR3: TGTGCCAGCAGCCCTCGAGGAGGGGGAGAGAACTATGGCTACACCTTC. Translated: CASSPRGGGENYGYTF. This chain connects TRBV2 to TRBJ1-2, with D possibly matching TRBD1 (6 bases). CDR1 and CDR2 from the germline V gene are SNHLY and FYNNEI. The V gene lost 6 bases and the J gene lost 2 bases, with 19 bases spanning the gap. The CDR3 has 16 amino acids.

This clonotype was counted between two and nine times. The chain couples TRBV3-1 to TRBJ1-2; D remains ambiguous. Germline V gene data show CDR1 as LGHDT and CDR2 as YNNKEL (reference sequence). Trimming took off 1 base at V and 4 bases at J, with 13 bases between the two ends. The CDR3 runs to 15 residues. The CDR3 is CASSQGQWMSYGYTF. In nucleotides, the CDR3 is TGTGCCAGCAGCCAAGGGCAGTGGATGTCCTATGGCTACACCTTC. Combining the CDR3 with reference TRBV3-1 and TRBJ1-2 gives the whole variable domain DTAVSQTPKYLVTQMGNDKSIKCEQNLGHDTMYWYKQDSKKFLKIMFSYNNKELIINETVPNRFSPKSPDKAHLNLHINSLELGDSAVYFCASSQGQWMSYGYTFGSGTRLTVV.

This chain connects TRBV4-3 to TRBJ1-5; 9 nucleotides match TRBD1. CDR3 length equals 15 residues. The germline V gene has CDR1 LGHNA and CDR2 YSLEER. The J segment lost 2 bases and the V segment lost 5 bases, leaving 4 bases of the junction unmatched. The CDR3 DNA reads as TGCGCCAGCAGCGCCCGACAGGGGGGCAATCAGCCCCAGCATTTT. Its protein product is CASSARQGGNQPQHF.

This clonotype was seen only once. The gene calls are TRBV2 and TRBJ1-6; 8 nucleotides line up with TRBD1. V shed 7 bases and J 12 bases; nucleotides not matched to a gene: 11. Germline V gene sequence: CDR1 SNHLY, CDR2 FYNNEI. The length of the CDR3 is 14 residues. The CDR3 loop is CASTGQATLRPLHF. CDR3 DNA: TGTGCCAGCACGGGACAGGCGACCCTTAGACCCCTCCACTTT.

This clonotype was detected ten times or more. The chain employs TRBV5-1 and TRBJ1-2; D is perhaps TRBD1 (5 bases). This CDR3 region has 16 residues. Germline V gene sequence: CDR1 SGHRS, CDR2 YFSETQ. Deletions cut 1 base from V and 0 bases from J, with 13 bases between. The DNA of the CDR3 is TGCGCCAGCAGCTTGACAGGTTCGACGGCTAACTATGGCTACACCTTC. It yields the protein CASSLTGSTANYGYTF.

This clonotype was counted between two and nine times. The genes are TRBV20-1 and TRBJ1-5; the match to TRBD1 covers 7 bases. J gave up 0 bases and V 6 bases, and 5 bases lay outside the gene matches. The CDR3 length is 14 residues. Germline loops: CDR1 DFQATT, CDR2 SNEGSKA (reference sequence). The CDR3 bases are TGCAGTGCAGCCGACAGGGATAGCAATCAGCCCCAGCATTTT. This gives the protein CSAADRDSNQPQHF.

This chain connects TRBV6-5 to TRBJ1-6, with D possibly matching TRBD1 (5 bases). Per germline, CDR1 MNHEY and CDR2 SVGAGI. This CDR3 spans 16 amino acids. V was trimmed by 5 bases and J by 3 bases, leaving 14 bases between them. The CDR3 loop is CASSDRDSFYNSPLHF. CDR3 nucleotide sequence: TGTGCCAGCAGTGACAGAGACAGTTTCTATAATTCACCCCTCCACTTT.

The rearrangement links TRBV5-6 to TRBJ1-5; tentative D call: TRBD1 (6 bases). Germline CDR1 and CDR2: SGHDT and YYEEEE. This CDR3 contains 16 residues. V dropped 0 bases and J dropped 1 base, with 11 bases sitting between them. For the CDR3, the DNA is TGTGCCAGCAGCTTGGCTCCCACAGGGAGCAATCAGCCCCAGCATTTT. Translating gives CASSLAPTGSNQPQHF. Full variable domain (remainder filled in from reference TRBV5-6 and TRBJ1-5): DAGVTQSPTHLIKTRGQQVTLRCSPKSGHDTVSWYQQALGQGPQFIFQYYEEEERQRGNFPDRFSGHQFPNYSSELNVNALLLGDSALYLCASSLAPTGSNQPQHFGDGTRLSIL.